These 8 T cell receptor beta chains came from one sample sequenced in a study of T cell clonotyping in hematopoietic cell transplantation. The assay was immunoSEQ multiplex PCR, and TCRdb's table has in-frame clones only and misses some. The data show roughly 29,000 clones, about 93% seen once. The input for sequencing was PBMCs, taken 100 days after allogeneic stem cell transplant. These receptor sequences come from a female patient in her 50s who had an allogeneic stem cell transplant from a related donor, so the T cells may come from the graft donor. Some clones in this sample may be carry-over from other donors' samples.

This chain uses TRBV5-1 with TRBJ1-3; D uncertain. V lost 1 base to trimming and J lost 3 bases, with 11 bases between them. The CDR3 is 15 amino acids. CDR1 is SGHRS and CDR2 is YFSETQ in the germline V gene. The CDR3 coding sequence is TGCGCCAGCAGCTTGTGGGGTGTGGATGGAAACACCATATATTTT. Its translation: CASSLWGVDGNTIYF.

The chain is built from TRBV5-4 and TRBJ2-5, with TRBD2 matching over 7 bases. V lost 4 bases and J lost 1; bases outside the gene matches: 10. The CDR3 is 16 amino acids. CDR1 is SGHNT, CDR2 YYREEE, per germline (reference sequence). The DNA of the CDR3 is TGTGCCAGCAGCCGGGCGGGAGCGGGTTCCCAAGAGACCCAGTACTTC. It encodes CASSRAGAGSQETQYF.

The chain couples TRBV4-1 to TRBJ2-6; D is undetermined. Germline CDR1 reads MGHRA; CDR2 reads YSYEKL. CDR3 length: 16 residues. V lost 5 bases, J lost 4 bases, and 15 bases lay in between. The chain's CDR3 is CASSVDGTTGANVLTF. In DNA, the CDR3 is TGCGCCAGCAGCGTAGACGGTACCACCGGGGCCAACGTCCTGACTTTC.

This sequence joins TRBV19 and TRBJ2-7, with 8 bases identical to TRBD1. Trimming took 5 bases from V and 4 from J; bases not matched to a gene: 10. This CDR3 is built from 15 residues. Per the germline V gene, CDR1 is LNHDA and CDR2 is SQIVND (reference sequence). CDR3 sequence reads: CASSPPAGGTYEQYF. The CDR3 DNA follows: TGTGCCAGTAGTCCCCCCGCAGGGGGCACATACGAGCAGTACTTC.

This clone has only one observation. The J gene is TRBJ1-5, the V gene TRBV19; 9 bases align to TRBD1. The junction had 6 bases not matched to a gene; V was cut back by 7 bases and J by 5 bases. The CDR3 has 14 residues. The V gene's germline CDR1 is LNHDA and CDR2 SQIVND (reference sequence). CDR3 sequence (DNA): TGTGCCAGTAATCGGGACAGGGTCGATCAGCCCCAGCATTTT. Amino acid sequence: CASNRDRVDQPQHF.

This sequence joins TRBV29-1 and TRBJ2-7; a possible D gene is TRBD1 (7 bases). Between the trimmed V and J ends, which lost 3 bases and 4 bases, there was a span of 13 bases. The CDR3 spans 13 residues. Germline V gene sequence: CDR1 SQVTM, CDR2 ANQGSEA. The CDR3, as DNA: TGCAGCGTTGAGCCCTCAGGGGGGTACGAGCAGTACTTC. Its protein is CSVEPSGGYEQYF.

V and J are TRBV28 and TRBJ1-2, with no clear D. The CDR3 is 13 amino acids. V gave up 3 bases and J gave up 3 bases, with 8 bases separating them. The germline V gene has CDR1 MDHEN and CDR2 SYDVKM. The CDR3 spells CASSFEGYYGYTF. The CDR3 DNA sequence: TGTGCCAGCAGTTTTGAGGGCTACTATGGCTACACCTTC.

The chain joins TRBV11-1 to TRBJ2-1; D possibly uses TRBD1 or TRBD2 (6 bases each). V shed 5 bases and J shed 7 bases, with 18 bases lying between them. CDR1 is SGHAT, CDR2 FQDESV, per germline (reference sequence). CDR3 size: 15 residues. CDR3 in amino acids: CASSQDPRGRNEQFF. CDR3 nucleotide sequence: TGTGCCAGCAGCCAGGACCCTCGGGGGCGTAATGAGCAGTTCTTC.